This entry lists 11 T cell receptor beta chains sequenced from one sample in a study of cytomegalovirus exposure and HLA in healthy donors. The primer mix had 60 Vbeta and 13 Jbeta primers. Only in-frame clones appear in the TCRdb table, and some are missing; sequencing was by immunoSEQ multiplex PCR. Of 120,000 or so clones listed, roughly four fifths were seen once; the top ten hold around 3.5%. Sequencing was carried out using PBMCs. Every receptor here comes from a woman aged 35 to 49 in good health and CMV-seropositive.

This clone was counted a few times. This rearrangement joins TRBV7-9 to TRBJ1-5; 7 positions match TRBD1. The CDR3 totals 14 residues. Germline loops: CDR1 SEHNR, CDR2 FQNEAQ (reference sequence). V was clipped by 8 bases and J by 4 bases; unmatched bases: 8. The CDR3 DNA follows: TGTGCCAGCGGACTAAGCAGGGGGAATCAGCCCCAGCATTTT. As protein: CASGLSRGNQPQHF.

The genes are TRBV5-1 and TRBJ2-5, with 7 positions matching TRBD1. The CDR3 runs 14 residues. V lost 5 bases, J lost 5 bases, and 9 bases stayed unmatched. Germline V gives CDR1 SGHRS, CDR2 YFSETQ. The CDR3 DNA follows: TGCGCCAGCAGATCCCCGGGACAGTCTGAGACCCAGTACTTC. Protein sequence: CASRSPGQSETQYF.

This rearrangement joins TRBV5-6 to TRBJ2-1; D may be TRBD2 (6 bases). Germline-derived CDR1 and CDR2 are SGHDT and YYEEEE. CDR3 length: 15 amino acids. V dropped 1 base and J dropped 0 bases, with 8 bases sitting between them. CDR3: CASSLFGSSYNEQFF. CDR3 nucleotides: TGTGCCAGCAGCTTGTTCGGGAGCTCCTACAATGAGCAGTTCTTC.

A few counts support this clone. The gene calls are TRBV4-3 and TRBJ2-1, with 9 bases lining up with TRBD2. CDR1 and CDR2 from the germline V gene are LGHNA and YSLEER. J was trimmed by 4 bases and V by 0 bases; bases with no gene match: 4. The CDR3 is made up of 16 amino acids. The CDR3 sequence is CASSQEVTSGYNEQFF. CDR3 sequence (DNA): TGCGCCAGCAGCCAAGAGGTGACTAGCGGATACAATGAGCAGTTCTTC.

The rearrangement links TRBV5-8 to TRBJ2-5; D uncertain. The end of the DNA aligns better with TRBJ2-7, so the J call may be wrong. The CDR3 totals 13 residues. CDR1 is SGHTS and CDR2 is YDEGEE in the germline V gene. The CDR3 loop reads CASSLEFWYEQYF. The CDR3 nucleotides are TGTGCCAGCAGCTTGGAGTTTTGGTACGAGCAGTACTTC.

This chain connects TRBV27 to TRBJ1-3; no reliable D call. With 4 bases removed from V and 0 bases from J, the gap between germline ends came to 13 bases. This CDR3 spans 16 amino acids. Germline V lookup: CDR1 MNHEY, CDR2 SMNVEV (reference sequence). CDR3 residues: CASSSRETRSGNTIYF. The CDR3 bases are TGTGCCAGCAGTTCCCGGGAAACGCGCTCTGGAAACACCATATATTTT.

About this clone itself: The junction does not match germline at one end; this may be a read error. The J gene is TRBJ2-5, the V gene TRBV28, with TRBD2 matching over 9 bases. The germline CDR1 and CDR2 sequences are MDHEN and SYDVKM. The CDR3 loop spans 14 amino acids. The CDR3 DNA reads as TGTGCCAACAGTAGGATAGCGGGAGAAGAGACCCAGTACTTC. The encoded protein is CANSRIAGEETQYF.

This clone was picked up one time. The genes are TRBV7-2 and TRBJ2-1; TRBD1 matches 8 bases. Germline CDR1 SGHTA, CDR2 FQGNSA. V lost 1 base, J lost 7 bases, and 6 bases stayed unmatched. The CDR3 is 15 residues long. DNA of the CDR3: TGTGCCAGCAGCTTAGACAGGGGGGAATGGAATGAGCAGTTCTTC. Protein sequence: CASSLDRGEWNEQFF.

To note about this clone: At one of its ends the junction is not consistent with the germline gene, which may arise from a read error. The chain links TRBV7-9 to TRBJ2-7; 9 bases fit TRBD1. CDR1 and CDR2 (germline): SEHNR, FQNEAQ (reference sequence). CDR3 size: 13 residues. This CDR3 reads CSSSLDRGSEQYF. As DNA, the CDR3 is TGTTCCAGCAGCTTAGACAGGGGGAGCGAGCAGTACTTC.

This chain joins TRBV4-1 and TRBJ1-2, with 10 bases aligning to TRBD1. Germline CDR1 and CDR2: MGHRA and YSYEKL. The CDR3 has 16 amino acids. V was clipped by 0 bases and J by 8 bases; unmatched bases: 9. CDR3 protein: CASSQDMAWDRGGYTF. The CDR3 DNA sequence: TGCGCCAGCAGCCAAGATATGGCCTGGGACAGGGGCGGCTACACCTTC.

The rearrangement joins TRBV11-1 to TRBJ2-1, with 8 bases aligning to TRBD2. Germline assignment: CDR1 SGHAT and CDR2 FQDESV (reference sequence). CDR3 size: 16 residues. J was trimmed by 6 bases and V by 5 bases; bases with no gene match: 12. CDR3 in amino acids: CASSPLVAGNSNEQFF. The CDR3 region has the DNA TGTGCCAGCAGCCCCCTCGTAGCGGGAAATAGCAATGAGCAGTTCTTC.